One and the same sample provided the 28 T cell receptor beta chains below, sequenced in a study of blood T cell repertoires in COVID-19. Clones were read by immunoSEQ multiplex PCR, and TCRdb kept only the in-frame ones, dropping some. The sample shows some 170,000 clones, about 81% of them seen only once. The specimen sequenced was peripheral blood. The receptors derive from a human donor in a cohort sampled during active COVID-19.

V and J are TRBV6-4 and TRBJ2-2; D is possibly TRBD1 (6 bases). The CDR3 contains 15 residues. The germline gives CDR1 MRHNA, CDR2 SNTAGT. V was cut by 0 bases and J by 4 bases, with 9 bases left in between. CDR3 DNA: TGTGCCAGCAGTGACTCGGGGGCCAGCACCGGGGAGCTGTTTTTT. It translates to CASSDSGASTGELFF.

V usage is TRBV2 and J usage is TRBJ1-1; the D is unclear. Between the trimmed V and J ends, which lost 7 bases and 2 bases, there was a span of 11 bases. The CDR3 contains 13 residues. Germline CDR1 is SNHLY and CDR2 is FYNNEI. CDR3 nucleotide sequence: TGTGCCAGCAAAGCTCAAAGTAACACTGAAGCTTTCTTT. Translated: CASKAQSNTEAFF.

The CDR3 sequence is CASSKQIAYEQYF. The CDR3 nucleotides are TGTGCCAGTAGTAAACAGATAGCCTACGAGCAGTACTTC. This rearrangement joins TRBV19 to TRBJ2-7; D not certain. The ends were cut back, 4 bases at V and 2 bases at J, with 9 bases in the middle. CDR1 is LNHDA and CDR2 is SQIVND in the germline V gene (reference sequence). CDR3 length: 13 amino acids.

For the CDR3, the DNA is TGTGCCAGCAGCCCTTTAGGGCGGGGGGGCGCAGATACGCAGTATTTT. Its translation is CASSPLGRGGADTQYF. The J gene is TRBJ2-3, the V gene TRBV2, with 9 bases lining up with TRBD2. CDR3 length equals 16 residues. V shed 6 bases and J 4 bases; nucleotides not matched to a gene: 11. Germline loops: CDR1 SNHLY, CDR2 FYNNEI.

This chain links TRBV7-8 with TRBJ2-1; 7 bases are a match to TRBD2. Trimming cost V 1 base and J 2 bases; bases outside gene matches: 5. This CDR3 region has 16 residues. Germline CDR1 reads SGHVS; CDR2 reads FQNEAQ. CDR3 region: CASSLVAGVAYNEQFF. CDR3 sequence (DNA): TGTGCCAGCAGCTTAGTGGCGGGAGTGGCCTACAATGAGCAGTTCTTC.

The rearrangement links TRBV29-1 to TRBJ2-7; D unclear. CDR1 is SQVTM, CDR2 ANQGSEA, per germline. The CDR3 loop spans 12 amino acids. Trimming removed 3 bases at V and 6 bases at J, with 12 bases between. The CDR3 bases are TGCAGCGTTGAGCGGAGCCCAAGCGAGCAGTACTTC. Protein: CSVERSPSEQYF.

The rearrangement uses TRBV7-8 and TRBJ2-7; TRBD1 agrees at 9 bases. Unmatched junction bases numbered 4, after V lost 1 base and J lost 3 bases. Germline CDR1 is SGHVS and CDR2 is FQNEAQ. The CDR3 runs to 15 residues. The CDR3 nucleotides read TGTGCCAGCAGCTTAGGAGACAGGGGGAACTACGAGCAGTACTTC. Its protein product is CASSLGDRGNYEQYF.

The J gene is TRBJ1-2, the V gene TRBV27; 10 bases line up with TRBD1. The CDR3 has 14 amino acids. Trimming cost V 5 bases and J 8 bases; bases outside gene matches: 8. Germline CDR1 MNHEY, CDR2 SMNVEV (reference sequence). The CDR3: CASSLSGTGVGYTF. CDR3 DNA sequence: TGTGCCAGCAGTCTCTCCGGGACAGGGGTAGGCTACACCTTC.

This CDR3 reads CASSSGLAGAKSYEQYF. CDR3 bases: TGCGCCAGCAGCTCAGGACTAGCGGGGGCCAAATCCTACGAGCAGTACTTC. The J gene is TRBJ2-7, the V gene TRBV5-1, with 13 bases that match TRBD2. The J segment lost 1 base and the V segment lost 3 bases, leaving 7 bases of the junction unmatched. From germline, CDR1 is SGHRS and CDR2 YFSETQ. The CDR3 length is 17 residues. The complete variable domain, with remaining parts taken from reference TRBV5-1 and TRBJ2-7, reads KAGVTQTPRYLIKTRGQQVTLSCSPISGHRSVSWYQQTPGQGLQFLFEYFSETQRNKGNFPGRFSGRQFSNSRSEMNVSTLELGDSALYLCASSSGLAGAKSYEQYFGPGTRLTVT.

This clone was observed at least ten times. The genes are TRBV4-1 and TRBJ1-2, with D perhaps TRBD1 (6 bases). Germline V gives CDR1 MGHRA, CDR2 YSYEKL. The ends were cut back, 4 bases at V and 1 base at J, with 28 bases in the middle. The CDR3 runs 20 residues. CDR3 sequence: CASSLLQSPASPDSNYGYTF. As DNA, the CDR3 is TGCGCCAGCAGCCTTCTACAGTCCCCCGCGAGTCCGGACAGTAACTATGGCTACACCTTC.

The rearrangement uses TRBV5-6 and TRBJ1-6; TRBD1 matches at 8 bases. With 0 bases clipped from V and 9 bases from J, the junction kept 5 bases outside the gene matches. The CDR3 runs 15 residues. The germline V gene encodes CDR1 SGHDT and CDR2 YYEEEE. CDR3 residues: CASSLGQGKGSPLHF. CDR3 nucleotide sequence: TGTGCCAGCAGCTTGGGACAGGGGAAGGGTTCACCCCTCCACTTT.

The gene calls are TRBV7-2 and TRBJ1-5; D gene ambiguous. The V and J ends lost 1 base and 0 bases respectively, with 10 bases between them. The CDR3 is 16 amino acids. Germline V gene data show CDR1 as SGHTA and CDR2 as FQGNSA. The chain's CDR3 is CASSLESRNSNQPQHF. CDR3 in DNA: TGTGCCAGCAGCTTAGAATCCAGGAATAGCAATCAGCCCCAGCATTTT.

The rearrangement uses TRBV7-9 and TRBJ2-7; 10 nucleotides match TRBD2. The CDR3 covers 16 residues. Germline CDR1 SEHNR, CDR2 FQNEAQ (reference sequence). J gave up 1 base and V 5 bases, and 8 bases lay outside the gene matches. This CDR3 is CASSHALAGGSYEQYF. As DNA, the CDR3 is TGTGCCAGCAGCCACGCCTTAGCGGGAGGATCCTACGAGCAGTACTTC.

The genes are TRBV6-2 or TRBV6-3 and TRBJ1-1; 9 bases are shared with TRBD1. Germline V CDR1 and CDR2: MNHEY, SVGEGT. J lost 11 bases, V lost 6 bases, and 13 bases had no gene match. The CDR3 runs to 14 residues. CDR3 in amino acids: CASSRRTGANLAFF. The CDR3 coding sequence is TGTGCCAGCAGCCGTCGGACAGGGGCGAATTTGGCTTTCTTT.

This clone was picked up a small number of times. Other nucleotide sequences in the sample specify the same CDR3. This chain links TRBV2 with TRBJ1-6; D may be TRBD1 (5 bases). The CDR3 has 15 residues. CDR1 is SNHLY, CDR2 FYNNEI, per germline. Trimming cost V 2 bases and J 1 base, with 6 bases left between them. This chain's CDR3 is CASSEQGSYNSPLHF. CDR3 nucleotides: TGTGCCAGCAGTGAACAGGGTTCCTATAATTCACCCCTCCACTTT.

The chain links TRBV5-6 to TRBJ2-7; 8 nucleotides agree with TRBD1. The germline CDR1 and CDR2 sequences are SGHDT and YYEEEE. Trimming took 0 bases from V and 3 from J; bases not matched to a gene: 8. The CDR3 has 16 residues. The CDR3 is CASSLGTGSTHYEQYF. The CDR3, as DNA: TGTGCCAGCAGCTTGGGGACAGGGAGTACCCACTACGAGCAGTACTTC.

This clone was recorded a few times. CDR3 bases: TGTGCCAGCAGTTACTCGGGCCCTGGAAACACCATATATTTT. Translating gives CASSYSGPGNTIYF. The rearrangement uses TRBV6-5 and TRBJ1-3, with D unresolved. The CDR3 has 14 amino acids. Trimming stripped 0 bases from V and 2 bases from J, with 5 bases between. Germline V CDR1 and CDR2: MNHEY, SVGAGI.

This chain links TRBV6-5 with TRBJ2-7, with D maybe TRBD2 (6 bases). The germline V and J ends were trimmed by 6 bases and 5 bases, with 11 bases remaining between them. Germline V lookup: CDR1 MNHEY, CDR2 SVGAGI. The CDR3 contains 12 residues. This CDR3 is CASRRGSNEQYF. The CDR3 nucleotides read TGTGCCAGCAGACGGGGGAGCAACGAGCAGTACTTC.

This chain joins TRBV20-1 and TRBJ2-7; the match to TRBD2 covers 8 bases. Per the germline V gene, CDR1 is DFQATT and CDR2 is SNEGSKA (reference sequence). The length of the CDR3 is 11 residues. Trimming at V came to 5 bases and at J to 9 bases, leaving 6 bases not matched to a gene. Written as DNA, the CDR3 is TGCAGTGCTGGGGTCACTAGCGGGCAGTACTTC. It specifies CSAGVTSGQYF.

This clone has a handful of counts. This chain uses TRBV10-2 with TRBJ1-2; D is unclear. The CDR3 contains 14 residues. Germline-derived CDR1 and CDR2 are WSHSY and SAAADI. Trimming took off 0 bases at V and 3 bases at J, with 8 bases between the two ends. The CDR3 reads CASSESGEYYGYTF. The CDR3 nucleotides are TGCGCCAGCAGTGAGTCCGGGGAGTACTATGGCTACACCTTC.

The chain's CDR3 is CASSERQGVNTEAFF. The CDR3 bases are TGCGCCAGCAGCGAAAGACAGGGGGTGAACACTGAAGCTTTCTTT. This sequence joins TRBV5-1 and TRBJ1-1; 9 bases align to TRBD1. Germline loops: CDR1 SGHRS, CDR2 YFSETQ. Trimming removed 4 bases from V and 0 bases from J; junction bases left unmatched: 4. This CDR3 contains 15 residues.

The CDR3 coding sequence is TGTGCCAGTAGTCCGGACAGGGACACTGAAGCTTTCTTT. Translated: CASSPDRDTEAFF. The chain recombines TRBV19 with TRBJ1-1; 8 bases line up with TRBD1. Germline CDR1 reads LNHDA; CDR2 reads SQIVND (reference sequence). V lost 5 bases and J lost 3; bases outside the gene matches: 2. This CDR3 is 13 amino acids long.

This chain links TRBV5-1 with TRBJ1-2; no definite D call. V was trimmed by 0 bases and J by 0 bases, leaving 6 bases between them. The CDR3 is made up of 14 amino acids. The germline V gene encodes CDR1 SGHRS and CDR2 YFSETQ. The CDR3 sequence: CASSLDEANYGYTF. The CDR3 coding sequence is TGCGCCAGCAGCTTGGATGAGGCTAACTATGGCTACACCTTC.

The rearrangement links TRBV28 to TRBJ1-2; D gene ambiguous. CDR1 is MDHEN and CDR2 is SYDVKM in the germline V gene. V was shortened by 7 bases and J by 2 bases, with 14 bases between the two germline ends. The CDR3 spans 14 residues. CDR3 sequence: CASTPGRKNYGYTF. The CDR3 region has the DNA TGTGCCAGCACCCCAGGAAGAAAAAACTATGGCTACACCTTC.

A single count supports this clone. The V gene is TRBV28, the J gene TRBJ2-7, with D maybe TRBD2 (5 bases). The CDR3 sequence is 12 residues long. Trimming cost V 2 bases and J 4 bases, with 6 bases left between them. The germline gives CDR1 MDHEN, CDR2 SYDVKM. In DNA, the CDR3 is TGTGCCAGCAGTTTACCGGGGTACGAGCAGTACTTC. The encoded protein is CASSLPGYEQYF.

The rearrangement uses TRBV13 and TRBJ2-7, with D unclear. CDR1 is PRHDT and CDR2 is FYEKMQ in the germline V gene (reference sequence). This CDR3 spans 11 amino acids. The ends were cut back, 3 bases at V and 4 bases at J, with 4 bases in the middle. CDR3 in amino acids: CASSFPYEQYF. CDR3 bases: TGTGCCAGCAGCTTCCCATACGAGCAGTACTTC.

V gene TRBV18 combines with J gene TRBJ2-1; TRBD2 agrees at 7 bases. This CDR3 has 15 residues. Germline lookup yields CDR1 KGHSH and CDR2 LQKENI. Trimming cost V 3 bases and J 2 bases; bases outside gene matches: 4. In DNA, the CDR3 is TGTGCCAGCTCACCCACGGGAGGAACCTACAATGAGCAGTTCTTC. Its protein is CASSPTGGTYNEQFF.

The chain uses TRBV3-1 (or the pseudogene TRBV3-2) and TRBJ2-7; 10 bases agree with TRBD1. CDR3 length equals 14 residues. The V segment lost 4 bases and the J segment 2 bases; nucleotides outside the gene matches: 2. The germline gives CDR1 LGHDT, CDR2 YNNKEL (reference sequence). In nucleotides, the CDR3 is TGTGCCAGCAGCCTAGGACAGGGGGCCTACGAGCAGTACTTC. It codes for CASSLGQGAYEQYF.